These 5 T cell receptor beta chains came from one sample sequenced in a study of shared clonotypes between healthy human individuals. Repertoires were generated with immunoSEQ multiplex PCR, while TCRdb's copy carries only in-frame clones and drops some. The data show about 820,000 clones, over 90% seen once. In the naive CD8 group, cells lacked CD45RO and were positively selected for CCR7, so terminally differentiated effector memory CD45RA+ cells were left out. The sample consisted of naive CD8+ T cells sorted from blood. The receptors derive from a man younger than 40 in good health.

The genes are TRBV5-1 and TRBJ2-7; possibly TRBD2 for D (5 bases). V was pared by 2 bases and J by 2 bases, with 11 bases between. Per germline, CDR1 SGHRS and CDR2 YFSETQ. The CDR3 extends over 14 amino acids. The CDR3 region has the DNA TGCGCCAGCAGCTTCGGACTCGGGACCTACGAGCAGTACTTC. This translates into CASSFGLGTYEQYF.

In DNA form, the CDR3 reads TGTGCCAGCAGCACCTCAGGGGGAACCTACAATGAGCAGTTCTTC. Translation gives CASSTSGGTYNEQFF. This rearrangement joins TRBV7-3 to TRBJ2-1; 7 bases map to TRBD1. The CDR3 is made up of 15 amino acids. CDR1 is SGHTA, CDR2 FQGTGA, per germline. V shed 5 bases, J shed 2 bases, and the junction held 6 bases outside the gene matches.

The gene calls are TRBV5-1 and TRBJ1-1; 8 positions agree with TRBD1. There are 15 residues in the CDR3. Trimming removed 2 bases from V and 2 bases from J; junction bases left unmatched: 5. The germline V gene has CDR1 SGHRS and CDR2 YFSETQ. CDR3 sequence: CASSLKTGANTEAFF. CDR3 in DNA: TGCGCCAGCAGCTTAAAGACAGGGGCTAACACTGAAGCTTTCTTT.

In nucleotides, the CDR3 is TGTGCCAGCAGTCCATCCCAGGAGTTTCCCTACGAGCAGTACTTC. Protein product: CASSPSQEFPYEQYF. The J gene is TRBJ2-7, the V gene TRBV27; D ambiguous. V dropped 5 bases and J dropped 2 bases, with 16 bases sitting between them. The CDR3 covers 15 residues. The germline CDR1 and CDR2 sequences are MNHEY and SMNVEV (reference sequence).

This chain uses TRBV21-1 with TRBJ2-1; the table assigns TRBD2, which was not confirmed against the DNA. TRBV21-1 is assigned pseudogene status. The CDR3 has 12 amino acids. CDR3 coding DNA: TGTGCCACCTTAACCGCGTACAATGAGCAGTTCTTC. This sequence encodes CATLTAYNEQFF.